Presented here are 9 T cell receptor beta chains from one specimen sequenced in a study of breast tumors, draining lymph nodes, adjacent tissues. One entry per CDR3 protein results from TCRdb running MiXCR on the multiplex PCR reads. The sample includes some 150,000 distinct CDR3 sequences, about 22% of them seen just once. Axillary draining lymph nodes of breast cancer patients supplied the node samples. The sequenced sample consisted of axillary lymph node tissue. The receptors derive from a female donor with breast cancer. Some clones in this sample may be carry-over from other donors' samples.

Worth noting for this clonotype: This may stem from a read error, because a much larger clone lies one nucleotide away. The conserved final phenylalanine or tryptophan is absent from the CDR3, which likely points to a read error. The chain uses TRBV20-1 and TRBJ2-1; 9 bases are a match to TRBD2. Trimming took 4 bases from V and 9 from J; bases not matched to a gene: 7. The length of the CDR3 is 13 residues. The germline CDR1 and CDR2 sequences are DFQATT and SNEGSKA (reference sequence). The CDR3 DNA sequence: TGCAGTGCTAAAAGCGGGGGGTTCGGTGAGCAGTTCATC. Its translation is CSAKSGGFGEQFI.

With respect to this clonotype: This may stem from a read error, because a much larger clone lies one nucleotide away. CDR3 sequence reads: CASRSSVSSYSEQFF. Here the CDR3 DNA reads TGTGCCAGCAGGTCTTCGGTGAGCTCCTACAGTGAGCAGTTCTTC. J is TRBJ2-1 and V is TRBV5-4; unclear D gene. CDR1 and CDR2 from the germline V gene are SGHNT and YYREEE (reference sequence). This CDR3 region has 15 residues.

The table lists this clonotype with many counts. The chain is built from TRBV27 and TRBJ2-7, with D hard to call. The CDR3 extends over 13 amino acids. Germline CDR1 MNHEY, CDR2 SMNVEV (reference sequence). Trimming left V 5 bases short and J 3 bases short, with 11 bases between. This CDR3 reads CASSKGIHYEQYF. CDR3 bases: TGTGCCAGCAGTAAGGGTATTCACTACGAGCAGTACTTC.

Note on this clonotype: One junction end disagrees with the germline gene, perhaps due to a read error. This chain's CDR3 is CACSPHSGLGAGEQLF. CDR3 in DNA: TGTGCCTGCAGCCCCCACTCGGGGCTAGGGGCAGGTGAGCAGCTCTTC. This rearrangement joins TRBV5-6 to TRBJ2-1; D could derive from TRBD1 or TRBD2 (5 bases each). Germline V lookup: CDR1 SGHDT, CDR2 YYEEEE. The CDR3 runs 16 residues.

The sample holds many counts of this clonotype. The CDR3, as DNA: TGTGCCAGTAGTCAACAATCGAACACCGGGGAGCTGTTTTTT. Residues: CASSQQSNTGELFF. This chain links TRBV19 with TRBJ2-2; the D is unclear. Per the germline V gene, CDR1 is LNHDA and CDR2 is SQIVND (reference sequence). Trimming left V 5 bases short and J 0 bases short, with 7 bases between. The CDR3 loop spans 14 amino acids.

Comments on this clonotype: A read error is possible here, since a much larger clone lies one base away. The chain couples TRBV4-1 to TRBJ2-1, with a weak D call TRBD2 (6 bases). The length of the CDR3 is 15 residues. Germline-derived CDR1 and CDR2 are MGHRA and YSYEKL. The CDR3 protein is CASSQQAGLYNGQFF. The CDR3 DNA reads as TGCGCCAGCAGCCAACAAGCGGGCTTATACAATGGGCAGTTCTTC.

This clonotype showed up many times. V and J are TRBV6-2 or TRBV6-3 and TRBJ1-4; D perhaps matches TRBD1 (6 bases). V dropped 5 bases and J dropped 4 bases, with 17 bases sitting between them. Germline V lookup: CDR1 MNHEY, CDR2 SVGEGT. This CDR3 has 16 residues. The CDR3 spells CASSGPNRASNEKLFF. CDR3 sequence (DNA): TGTGCCAGCAGTGGACCAAACAGGGCGAGTAATGAAAAACTGTTTTTT.

This clonotype was observed at least ten times. The rearrangement links TRBV7-8 to TRBJ2-1; 11 nucleotides agree with TRBD2. Germline V CDR1 and CDR2: SGHVS, FQNEAQ. The V gene end was trimmed by 3 bases and the J gene end by 5 bases; junction bases not matched to a gene: 3. The CDR3 extends over 15 amino acids. As DNA, the CDR3 is TGTGCCAGCAGCTTCCAGGGACTAGCGGACAATGAGCAGTTCTTC. It encodes CASSFQGLADNEQFF. Full variable domain (remainder filled in from reference TRBV7-8 and TRBJ2-1): GAGVSQSPRYKVAKRGQDVALRCDPISGHVSLFWYQQALGQGPEFLTYFQNEAQLDKSGLPSDRFFAERPEGSVSTLKIQRTQQEDSAVYLCASSFQGLADNEQFFGPGTRLTVL.

This clonotype was observed many times. This chain connects TRBV12-3 or TRBV12-4 to TRBJ2-3, with a possible D match to TRBD2 (7 bases). The CDR3 covers 14 residues. The V end lost 6 bases, the J end lost 5 bases, and 15 bases lay between the germline ends. CDR3 sequence reads: CASSLGGGGDTQYF. The CDR3 nucleotides are TGTGCCAGCAGCTTGGGGGGCGGGGGAGATACGCAGTATTTT.